These T cell receptor beta chains were read from a single sample in a study of blood T cells in healthy people across ages. MiXCR, run by TCRdb on the 5' RACE reads, gives a single entry per CDR3 protein. The sample lists around 800,000 distinct CDR3 sequences; 35% to 60% were seen once. The material sequenced was blood. The receptor source for this set is an elderly man in good health. The CDR3 runs from the conserved cysteine through the conserved F or W. The order of the fields is clone size, D gene, V gene, J gene, CDR3 protein, CDR3 DNA. D genes are given only for firm matches. Size is omitted from some rows. Given values are once, few, many or a class for expanded clones.

>-|-|TRBV10-3|TRBJ2-5
CAISDKRWETLYF
TGTGCCATCAGTGACAAGCGTTGGGAGACCCTGTACTTC
>-|-|TRBV4-2|TRBJ2-7
CASSQVVTHEQYF
TGTGCCAGCAGCCAAGTGGTGACCCACGAGCAGTACTTC
>-|-|TRBV5-1|TRBJ2-1
CASSLATSGLGNEQFF
TGCGCCAGCAGCTTGGCCACCAGCGGGTTAGGCAATGAGCAGTTCTTC
>-|-|TRBV10-3|TRBJ1-2
CAISDPDGSPVYGYTF
TGTGCCATCAGTGACCCGGACGGCTCCCCCGTCTATGGCTACACCTTC
>-|-|TRBV28|TRBJ1-2
CASTSGNYGYTF
TGTGCCAGCACTTCTGGGAACTATGGCTACACCTTC
>many|TRBD1|TRBV20-1|TRBJ2-1
CSARNINRDRGGNEQFF
TGCAGTGCTAGAAATATTAACCGGGACAGGGGCGGCAATGAGCAGTTCTTC
>few|-|TRBV10-3|TRBJ2-1
CASQGAGKVDNEQFF
TGTGCCTCCCAAGGGGCAGGGAAGGTGGACAATGAGCAGTTCTTC
>-|-|TRBV7-9|TRBJ1-2
CASSLVSGQGNGYTF
TGTGCCAGCAGCTTAGTGTCGGGCCAGGGTAACGGCTACACCTTC
>-|-|TRBV4-2|TRBJ2-5
CASSQDGNSGGGETQYF
TGTGCCAGCAGCCAAGATGGGAATAGCGGAGGCGGGGAGACCCAGTACTTC
>-|-|TRBV25-1|TRBJ2-3
CASSKEGLDTRYF
TGTGCCAGCAGCAAGGAGGGCTTAGATACGCGGTATTTT
>-|-|TRBV29-1|TRBJ2-7
CSVGLGGVEQYF
TGCAGCGTTGGGCTAGGGGGGGTCGAGCAGTACTTC
>many|TRBD2|TRBV7-3|TRBJ2-6
CASRSGTSGANVLTF
TGTGCCAGCAGAAGCGGGACCTCTGGGGCCAACGTCCTGACTTTC
>-|TRBD2|TRBV20-1|TRBJ2-7
CSALGRAGDEQYF
TGCAGTGCTCTCGGGAGGGCCGGCGACGAGCAGTACTTC
>-|-|TRBV27|TRBJ2-7
CASSFGVYSYEQYF
TGTGCCAGCAGTTTTGGGGTTTACAGCTACGAGCAGTACTTC
>-|-|TRBV2|TRBJ2-1
CASMAGTYNEQFF
TGTGCCAGCATGGCGGGAACCTACAATGAGCAGTTCTTC
>-|-|TRBV5-1|TRBJ2-5
CASSSTGLETQYF
TGCGCCAGCAGCTCGACAGGTTTGGAGACCCAGTACTTC
>many|-|TRBV4-3|TRBJ2-1
CASSQEIPGSSYNEQFF
TGCGCCAGCAGCCAAGAGATTCCTGGCAGCTCCTACAATGAGCAGTTCTTC
>-|TRBD2|TRBV5-1|TRBJ2-4
CASSLGRTSGRGLAKNIQYF
TGCGCCAGCAGCTTGGGGCGGACTAGCGGACGCGGACTAGCCAAAAACATTCAGTACTTC
>many|-|TRBV5-1|TRBJ2-1
CASSRSRADNEQFF
TGCGCCAGCAGCAGGAGTCGAGCTGACAATGAGCAGTTCTTC
>-|-|TRBV20-1|TRBJ1-6
CSAKEGTWSPLHF
TGCAGTGCTAAGGAGGGGACGTGGTCACCCCTCCACTTT
>-|-|TRBV24-1|TRBJ2-1
CATSDFAGYEQFF
TGTGCCACCAGTGATTTTGCCGGGTACGAGCAGTTCTTC
>-|TRBD1|TRBV13|TRBJ2-1
CASSLDTGGGEFF
TGTGCCAGCAGCTTAGACACAGGGGGCGGGGAGTTCTTC